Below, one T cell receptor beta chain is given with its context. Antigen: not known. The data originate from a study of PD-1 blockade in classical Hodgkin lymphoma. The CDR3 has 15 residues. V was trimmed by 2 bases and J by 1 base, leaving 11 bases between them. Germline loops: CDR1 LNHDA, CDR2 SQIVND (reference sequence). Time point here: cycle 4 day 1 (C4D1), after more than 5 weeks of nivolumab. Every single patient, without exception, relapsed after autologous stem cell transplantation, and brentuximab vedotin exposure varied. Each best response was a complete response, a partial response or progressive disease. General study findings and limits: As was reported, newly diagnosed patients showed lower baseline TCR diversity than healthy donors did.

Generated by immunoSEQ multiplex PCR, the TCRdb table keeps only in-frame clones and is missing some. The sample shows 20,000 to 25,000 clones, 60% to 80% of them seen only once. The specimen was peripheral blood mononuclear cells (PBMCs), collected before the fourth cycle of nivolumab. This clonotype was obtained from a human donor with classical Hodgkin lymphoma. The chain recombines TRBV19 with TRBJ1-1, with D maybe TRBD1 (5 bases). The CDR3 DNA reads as TGTGCCAGTAGTATATCCGGGACTCAGAACACTGAAGCTTTCTTT. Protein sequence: CASSISGTQNTEAFF.